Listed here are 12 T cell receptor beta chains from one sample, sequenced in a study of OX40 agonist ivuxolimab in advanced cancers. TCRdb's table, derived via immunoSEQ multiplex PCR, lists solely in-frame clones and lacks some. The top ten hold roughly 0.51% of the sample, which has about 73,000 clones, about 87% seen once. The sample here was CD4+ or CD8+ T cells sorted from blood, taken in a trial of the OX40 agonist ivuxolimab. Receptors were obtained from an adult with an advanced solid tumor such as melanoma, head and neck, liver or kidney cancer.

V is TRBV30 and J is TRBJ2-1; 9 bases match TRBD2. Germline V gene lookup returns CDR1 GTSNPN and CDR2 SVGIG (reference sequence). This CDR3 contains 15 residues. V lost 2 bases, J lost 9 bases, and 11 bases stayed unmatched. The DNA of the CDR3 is TGTGCCTGGAGTAAGGGACTAGCCCGGAGTAGTGAGCAGTTCTTC. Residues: CAWSKGLARSSEQFF. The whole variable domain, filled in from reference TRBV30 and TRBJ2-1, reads SQTIHQWPATLVQPVGSPLSLECTVEGTSNPNLYWYRQAAGRGLQLLFYSVGIGQISSEVPQNLSASRPQDRQFILSSKKLLLSDSGFYLCAWSKGLARSSEQFFGPGTRLTVL.

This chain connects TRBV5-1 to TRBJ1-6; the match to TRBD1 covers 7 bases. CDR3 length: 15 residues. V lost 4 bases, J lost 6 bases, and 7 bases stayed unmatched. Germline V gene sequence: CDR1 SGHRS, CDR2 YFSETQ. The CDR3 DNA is TGCGCCAGCAGCGGGTCGGACAGGCTTAATTCACCCCTCCACTTT. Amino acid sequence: CASSGSDRLNSPLHF.

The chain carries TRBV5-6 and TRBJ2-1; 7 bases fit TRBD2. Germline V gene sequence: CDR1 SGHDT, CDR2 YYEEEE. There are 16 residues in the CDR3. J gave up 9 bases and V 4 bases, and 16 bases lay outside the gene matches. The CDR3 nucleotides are TGTGCCAGCAGCGCACCTTATGGGGAGGGGATCCGTGAGCAGTTCTTC. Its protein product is CASSAPYGEGIREQFF.

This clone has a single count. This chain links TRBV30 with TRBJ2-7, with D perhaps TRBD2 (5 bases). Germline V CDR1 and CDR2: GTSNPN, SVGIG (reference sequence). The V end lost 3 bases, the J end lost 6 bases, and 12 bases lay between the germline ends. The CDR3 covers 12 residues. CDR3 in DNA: TGTGCCTGGAGAGTTACTAGGTCCGAGCAGTACTTC. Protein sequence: CAWRVTRSEQYF.

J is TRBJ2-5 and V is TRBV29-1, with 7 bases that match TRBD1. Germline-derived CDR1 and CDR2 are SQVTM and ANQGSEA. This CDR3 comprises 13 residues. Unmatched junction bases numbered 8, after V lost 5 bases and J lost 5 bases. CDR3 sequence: CSVQRGQVETQYF. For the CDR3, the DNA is TGCAGCGTTCAAAGGGGGCAGGTTGAGACCCAGTACTTC.

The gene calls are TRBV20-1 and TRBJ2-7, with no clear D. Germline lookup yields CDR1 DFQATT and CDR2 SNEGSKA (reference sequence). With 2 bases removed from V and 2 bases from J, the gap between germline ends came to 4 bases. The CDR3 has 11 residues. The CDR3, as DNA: TGCAGTGCTAGATCCACCTACGAGCAGTACTTC. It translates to CSARSTYEQYF.

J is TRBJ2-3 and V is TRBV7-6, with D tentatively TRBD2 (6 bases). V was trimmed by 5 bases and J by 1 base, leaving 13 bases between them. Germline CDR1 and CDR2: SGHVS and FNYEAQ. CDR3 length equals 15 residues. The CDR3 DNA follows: TGTGCCAGCAGCCCCCAAGCGGGCCGCACAGATACGCAGTATTTT. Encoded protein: CASSPQAGRTDTQYF.

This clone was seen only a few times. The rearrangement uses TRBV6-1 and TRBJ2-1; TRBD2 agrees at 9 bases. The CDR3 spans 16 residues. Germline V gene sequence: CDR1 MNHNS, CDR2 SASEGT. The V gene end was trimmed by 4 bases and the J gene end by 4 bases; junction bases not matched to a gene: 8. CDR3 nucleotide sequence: TGTGCCAGCAGTGTTGAGCTAGCGGGGAGGTACAATGAGCAGTTCTTC. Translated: CASSVELAGRYNEQFF.

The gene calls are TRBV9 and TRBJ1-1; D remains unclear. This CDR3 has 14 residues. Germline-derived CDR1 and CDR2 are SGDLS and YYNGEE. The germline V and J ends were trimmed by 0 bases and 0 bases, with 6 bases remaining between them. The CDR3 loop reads CASSVDSVNTEAFF. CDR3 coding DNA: TGTGCCAGCAGCGTAGACAGTGTGAACACTGAAGCTTTCTTT.

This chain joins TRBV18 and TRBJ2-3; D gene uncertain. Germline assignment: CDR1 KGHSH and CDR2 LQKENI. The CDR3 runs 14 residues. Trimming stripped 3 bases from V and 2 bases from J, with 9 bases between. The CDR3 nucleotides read TGTGCCAGCTCACCGGCAAGGAACACAGATACGCAGTATTTT. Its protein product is CASSPARNTDTQYF.

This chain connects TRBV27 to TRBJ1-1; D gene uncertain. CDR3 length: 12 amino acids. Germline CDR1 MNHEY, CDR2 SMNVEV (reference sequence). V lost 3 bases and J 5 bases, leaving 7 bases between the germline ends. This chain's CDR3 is CASSFVRTEAFF. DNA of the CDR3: TGTGCCAGCAGTTTTGTACGGACTGAAGCTTTCTTT.

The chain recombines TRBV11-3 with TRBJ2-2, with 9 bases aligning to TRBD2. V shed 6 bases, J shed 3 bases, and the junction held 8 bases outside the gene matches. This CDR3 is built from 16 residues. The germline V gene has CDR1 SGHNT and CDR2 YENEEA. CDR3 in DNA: TGTGCCAGCAGAGACTTGCGGGAGGGCGACACCGGGGAGCTGTTTTTT. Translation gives CASRDLREGDTGELFF.